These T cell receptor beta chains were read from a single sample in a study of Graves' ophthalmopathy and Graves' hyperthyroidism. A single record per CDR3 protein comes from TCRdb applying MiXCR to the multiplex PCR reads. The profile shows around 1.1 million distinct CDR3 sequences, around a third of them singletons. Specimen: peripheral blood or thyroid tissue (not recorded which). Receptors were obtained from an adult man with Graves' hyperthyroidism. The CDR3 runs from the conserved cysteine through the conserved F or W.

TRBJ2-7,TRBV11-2,CASSLVRAGFYEQYF
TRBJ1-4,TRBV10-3,CATQNDSWEKLFF
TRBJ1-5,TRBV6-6,CASRPRQGRQPQHF
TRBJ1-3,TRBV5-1,CASSLREPPLGSGNTIYF
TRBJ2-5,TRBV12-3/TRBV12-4,CASSVGLAGGPKETQYF
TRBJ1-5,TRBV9,CASSLGTANDQPQHF
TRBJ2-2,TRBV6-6,CASSYSSRFLAGELFF
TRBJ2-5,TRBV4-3,CASSQRLSGKQYF
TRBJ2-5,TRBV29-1,CSVFANGETQYF
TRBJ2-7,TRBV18,CASSPLVSYTYEQYF
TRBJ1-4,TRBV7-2,CASSLGVSNEKLFF
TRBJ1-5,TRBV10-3,CAISLYRGPNQPQHF
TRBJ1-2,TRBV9,CASSPGQGGNYGYTF
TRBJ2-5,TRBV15,CATRDPGTPRSETQYF
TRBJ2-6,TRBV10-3,CAIRAGASGANVLTF
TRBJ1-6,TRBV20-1,CSAREWGRLNSPLHF
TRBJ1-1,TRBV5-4,CASSLGGGRVTGAFF
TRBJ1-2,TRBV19,CASSQAGTGGGGYTF
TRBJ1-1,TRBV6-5,CASSYNRDRKTEAFF
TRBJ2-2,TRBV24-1,CATSGGYEAGELFF
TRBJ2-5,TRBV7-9,CASSLASSGRSGTQYF
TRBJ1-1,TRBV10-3,CAISEAGGDAFF
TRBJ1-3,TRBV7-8,CASSSHPGNTIYF
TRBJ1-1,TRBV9,CASRRTGWGNTEAFF
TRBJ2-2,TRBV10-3,CAISWPGELFF
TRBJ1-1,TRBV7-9,CASSLASVGTGFRVTEAFF
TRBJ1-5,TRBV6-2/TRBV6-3,CASSYPTGGNEPQHF
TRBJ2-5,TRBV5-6,CASSLGSGSLETQYF
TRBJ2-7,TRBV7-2,CASSFYVGRNYEQYF
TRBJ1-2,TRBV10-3,CAIRAGQTNYGYTF
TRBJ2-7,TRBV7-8,CASSITGVEQYF
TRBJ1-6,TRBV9,CASSVEFWQGADSPLHF
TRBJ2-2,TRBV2,CASSRDSTVTGELFF
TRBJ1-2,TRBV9,CASSVAGKSDYGYTF
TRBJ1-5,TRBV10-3,CASSALGRSSNQPQHF
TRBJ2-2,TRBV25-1,CASSPRGQVGELFF
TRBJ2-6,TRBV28,CASSGHSGSGANVLTF
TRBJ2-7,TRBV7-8,CASSGRTTAYEQYF
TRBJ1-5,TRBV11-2,CASQGQNNQPQHF
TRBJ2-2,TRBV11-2,CASSLEFTGELFF
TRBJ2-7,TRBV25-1,CARDDTIDTYEQYF
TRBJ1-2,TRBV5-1,CASSTDRNSYGYTF
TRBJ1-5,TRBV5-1,CASTSGGGGNQPQHF
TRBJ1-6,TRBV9,CASSFRQEDSPLHF
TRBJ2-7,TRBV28,CASSFGVGIEQYF
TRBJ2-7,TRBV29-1,CSATGQGAQQYF
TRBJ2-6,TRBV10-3,CAISRQGDGANVLTF